These 23 T cell receptor beta chains were sequenced from one sample in a study of CD8+ T cells in alopecia areata. Treatment specified: oral pan-JAK inhibitor, 5-10 mg twice daily. Reverse transcribed after extraction, RNA yielded cDNA as the sequencing template. The protocol was immunoSEQ multiplex PCR, while the TCRdb copy is restricted to in-frame clones and leaves out a portion. Altogether hundreds of thousands of clones are present, roughly 60% being singletons, with the ten largest covering 0.75% to 0.95%. This material consisted of CD4+ T cells sorted from blood, taken at roughly week 53, from a patient treated with tofacitinib. The source of these receptors is a human donor with alopecia areata.

This clone was detected a few times. The chain carries TRBV29-1 and TRBJ2-5, with TRBD1 as a possible D gene (6 bases). Per germline, CDR1 SQVTM and CDR2 ANQGSEA. The CDR3 is 15 residues long. The ends were cut back, 5 bases at V and 4 bases at J, with 20 bases in the middle. The CDR3 DNA reads as TGCAGCGTTCACCAGGGGTCCCTAAATAGAGAGACCCAGTACTTC. Translating gives CSVHQGSLNRETQYF. Full variable domain (remainder filled in from reference TRBV29-1 and TRBJ2-5): SAVISQKPSRDICQRGTSLTIQCQVDSQVTMMFWYRQQPGQSLTLIATANQGSEATYESGFVIDKFPISRPNLTFSTLTVSNMSPEDSSIYLCSVHQGSLNRETQYFGPGTRLLVL.

The gene calls are TRBV30 and TRBJ2-3; maybe TRBD2 (5 bases). Germline values: CDR1 GTSNPN, CDR2 SVGIG (reference sequence). Trimming removed 0 bases at V and 8 bases at J, with 9 bases between. The CDR3 totals 12 residues. In DNA form, the CDR3 reads TGTGCCTGGAGTGTGAGGGCCCTTACGCAGTATTTT. This codes for CAWSVRALTQYF.

On this clone: A read error may account for a junction end that differs from germline. The V call is TRBV11-2, the J call TRBJ2-7; D not resolved. CDR1 SGHAT and CDR2 FQNNGV come from the germline V gene. The CDR3 consists of 11 residues. The CDR3 reads CASSLVRRTAF. The CDR3 DNA is TGTGCCAGCAGCTTAGTCCGTCGAACTGCTTTT. The complete variable domain, with remaining parts taken from reference TRBV11-2 and TRBJ2-7, reads EAGVAQSPRYKIIEKRQSVAFWCNPISGHATLYWYQQILGQGPKLLIQFQNNGVVDDSQLPKDRFSAERLKGVDSTLKIQPAKLEDSAVYLCASSLVRRTAFGPGTRLTVT.

The chain couples TRBV29-1 to TRBJ2-1, with 8 bases identical to TRBD2. CDR3 length: 14 amino acids. V shed 5 bases and J 7 bases; nucleotides not matched to a gene: 10. In germline, CDR1 is SQVTM, CDR2 ANQGSEA. Written as DNA, the CDR3 is TGCAGCGTTACCCCCGGGACTAGGGGGAATGAGCAGTTCTTC. Its protein product is CSVTPGTRGNEQFF.

The chain combines TRBV10-3 with TRBJ2-5; the D call may be TRBD1 or TRBD2 (6 bases each). Germline loops: CDR1 ENHRY, CDR2 SYGVKD. This CDR3 has 14 amino acids. The V end lost 6 bases, the J end lost 3 bases, and 14 bases lay between the germline ends. The CDR3 bases are TGTGCCATCAGCGGTCGCGGGGACAAAGAGACCCAGTACTTC. Translation: CAISGRGDKETQYF.

This chain joins TRBV29-1 and TRBJ1-2; no reliable D call. This CDR3 has 13 residues. CDR1 is SQVTM, CDR2 ANQGSEA, per germline. Deletions cut 7 bases from V and 6 bases from J, with 18 bases between. The CDR3 here is CSGSEGRGDGYTF. In nucleotides, the CDR3 is TGCAGCGGCTCGGAGGGCAGAGGTGATGGCTACACCTTC.

The V call is TRBV29-1, the J call TRBJ2-5; weak D call: TRBD1 (6 bases). The CDR3 runs 13 residues. Per the germline V gene, CDR1 is SQVTM and CDR2 is ANQGSEA. V lost 3 bases, J lost 1 base, and 9 bases lay in between. The CDR3 here is CSVEEDSQETQYF. Here the CDR3 DNA reads TGCAGCGTTGAGGAGGACAGCCAAGAGACCCAGTACTTC.

This clone was counted a single time. The chain recombines TRBV4-1 with TRBJ2-7; TRBD1 matches at 7 bases. The germline CDR1 and CDR2 sequences are MGHRA and YSYEKL. There are 14 residues in the CDR3. After removal of 1 base from V and 4 bases from J, the junction contained 4 bases not matched to a gene. CDR3 protein: CASSQAHRGYEQYF. The DNA of the CDR3 is TGCGCCAGCAGCCAAGCCCACAGGGGTTACGAGCAGTACTTC.

This clone was detected a few times. The chain joins TRBV11-2 to TRBJ2-3; a possible D gene is TRBD1 (6 bases). The CDR3 spans 14 residues. V gave up 5 bases and J gave up 2 bases, with 11 bases separating them. Germline CDR1 reads SGHAT; CDR2 reads FQNNGV. The CDR3 is CASSPGQNTDTQYF. In nucleotides, the CDR3 is TGTGCCAGCAGCCCCGGACAGAACACAGATACGCAGTATTTT.

The chain recombines TRBV30 with TRBJ2-5; tentatively, D is TRBD2 (5 bases). CDR3 length: 12 residues. Trimming stripped 4 bases from V and 3 bases from J, with 9 bases between. Germline V lookup: CDR1 GTSNPN, CDR2 SVGIG (reference sequence). DNA for the CDR3: TGTGCCTGGACTAGCATGAAAGAGACCCAGTACTTC. It specifies CAWTSMKETQYF. Combining the CDR3 with reference TRBV30 and TRBJ2-5 gives the whole variable domain SQTIHQWPATLVQPVGSPLSLECTVEGTSNPNLYWYRQAAGRGLQLLFYSVGIGQISSEVPQNLSASRPQDRQFILSSKKLLLSDSGFYLCAWTSMKETQYFGPGTRLLVL.

In this sample, this clone turned up once. The V gene is TRBV7-3, the J gene TRBJ2-1; D unresolved. Between the trimmed V and J ends, which lost 3 bases and 9 bases, there was a span of 6 bases. CDR1 and CDR2 (germline): SGHTA, FQGTGA. The CDR3 runs 11 residues. As DNA, the CDR3 is TGTGCCAGCAGCTTGGCAGGTGAGCAGTTCTTC. This codes for CASSLAGEQFF.

The J gene is TRBJ2-3, the V gene TRBV10-3; no definite D call. The CDR3 is 10 residues long. With 7 bases removed from V and 5 bases from J, the gap between germline ends came to 4 bases. Germline V gene lookup returns CDR1 ENHRY and CDR2 SYGVKD. CDR3 in DNA: TGTGCCATCAAGGGAGATACGCAGTATTTT. Protein: CAIKGDTQYF.

J is TRBJ2-7 and V is TRBV30; 10 nucleotides align to TRBD1. The CDR3 is 14 amino acids. V trimming: 4 bases; J trimming: 1 base; junction bases outside the gene matches: 4. The germline gives CDR1 GTSNPN, CDR2 SVGIG (reference sequence). Here the CDR3 reads CAWTRDRGSYEQYF. The DNA for the CDR3 is TGTGCCTGGACCCGGGACAGGGGATCCTACGAGCAGTACTTC. Full variable domain (missing parts from reference TRBV30 and TRBJ2-7): SQTIHQWPATLVQPVGSPLSLECTVEGTSNPNLYWYRQAAGRGLQLLFYSVGIGQISSEVPQNLSASRPQDRQFILSSKKLLLSDSGFYLCAWTRDRGSYEQYFGPGTRLTVT.

This clone occurred a few times. The chain recombines TRBV29-1 with TRBJ1-2; D uncertain. There are 11 residues in the CDR3. Germline CDR1 SQVTM, CDR2 ANQGSEA. Trimming stripped 3 bases from V and 8 bases from J, with 10 bases between. CDR3 residues: CSVDWGGGYTF. CDR3 nucleotides: TGCAGCGTTGACTGGGGTGGCGGCTACACCTTC.

The chain is built from TRBV7-9 and TRBJ1-6; D remains unclear. V gave up 1 base and J gave up 7 bases, with 8 bases separating them. The CDR3 sequence is 14 residues long. Looked up from germline, CDR1 is SEHNR and CDR2 is FQNEAQ (reference sequence). CDR3 sequence reads: CASSLVLGNSPLHF. The DNA of the CDR3 is TGTGCCAGCAGCTTAGTACTTGGCAATTCACCCCTCCACTTT. The variable domain in full, with the rest retrieved from reference TRBV7-9 and TRBJ1-6, is DTGVSQNPRHKITKRGQNVTFRCDPISEHNRLYWYRQTLGQGPEFLTYFQNEAQLEKSRLLSDRFSAERPKGSFSTLEIQRTEQGDSAMYLCASSLVLGNSPLHFGNGTRLTVT.

The gene calls are TRBV5-4 and TRBJ1-1; tentative D call: TRBD1 (5 bases). The length of the CDR3 is 14 residues. V lost 1 base and J lost 1, with 8 bases in between. Germline values: CDR1 SGHNT, CDR2 YYREEE (reference sequence). CDR3 protein: CASSLSRENTEAFF. The CDR3 DNA reads TGTGCCAGCAGCTTGTCCAGGGAGAACACTGAAGCTTTCTTT.

The J gene is TRBJ2-6, the V gene TRBV29-1, with 12 positions matching TRBD1. Germline CDR1 SQVTM, CDR2 ANQGSEA. Trimming took 4 bases from V and 4 from J; bases not matched to a gene: 2. The CDR3 is made up of 15 amino acids. The CDR3 here is CSVGDRGPGANVLTF. Here the CDR3 DNA reads TGCAGCGTTGGGGACAGGGGGCCGGGGGCCAACGTCCTGACTTTC.

The CDR3 reads CSVGPETQYF. The CDR3 DNA is TGCAGCGTGGGCCCGGAGACCCAGTACTTC. The gene calls are TRBV29-1 and TRBJ2-5; D ambiguous. V lost 6 bases and J 5 bases, leaving 7 bases between the germline ends. Germline-derived CDR1 and CDR2 are SQVTM and ANQGSEA. This CDR3 region has 10 residues.

This sequence joins TRBV7-9 and TRBJ2-3; D is uncertain. The CDR3 extends over 14 amino acids. CDR1 and CDR2 (germline): SEHNR, FQNEAQ (reference sequence). Trimming removed 1 base at V and 2 bases at J, with 7 bases between. The CDR3 reads CASSLDQVTDTQYF. As DNA, the CDR3 is TGTGCCAGCAGCTTAGACCAGGTCACAGATACGCAGTATTTT.

The chain is built from TRBV4-1 and TRBJ1-2; maybe TRBD1 (5 bases). Trimming took off 6 bases at V and 2 bases at J, with 13 bases between the two ends. Germline values: CDR1 MGHRA, CDR2 YSYEKL. This CDR3 spans 14 amino acids. The CDR3 nucleotides read TGCGCCAGCAGTGCGGGGGGTAGGAACTATGGCTACACCTTC. Translation: CASSAGGRNYGYTF.

This chain connects TRBV29-1 to TRBJ2-3; D is perhaps TRBD2 (6 bases). V shed 5 bases and J shed 4 bases, with 19 bases lying between them. Germline-derived CDR1 and CDR2 are SQVTM and ANQGSEA. CDR3 length: 15 amino acids. This chain's CDR3 is CSVRLRGREADTQYF. CDR3 nucleotide sequence: TGCAGCGTTCGGCTCCGGGGCAGGGAGGCAGATACGCAGTATTTT.

The rearrangement uses TRBV5-1 and TRBJ2-6; D perhaps matches TRBD1 (5 bases). Germline lookup yields CDR1 SGHRS and CDR2 YFSETQ. This CDR3 has 17 amino acids. V was cut by 6 bases and J by 0 bases, with 16 bases left in between. CDR3 sequence reads: CASTRNRSRSGANVLTF. CDR3 bases: TGCGCCAGCACCCGAAACAGGAGTCGCTCTGGGGCCAACGTCCTGACTTTC.

There are a few counts of this clone. The J gene is TRBJ2-7, the V gene TRBV7-9; 9 bases align to TRBD1. V lost 8 bases and J lost 3; bases outside the gene matches: 11. The germline gives CDR1 SEHNR, CDR2 FQNEAQ (reference sequence). There are 15 residues in the CDR3. The CDR3 is CASGSGDRVGYEQYF. CDR3 in DNA: TGTGCCAGCGGGTCGGGGGACAGGGTTGGCTACGAGCAGTACTTC.